What follows is one T cell receptor (beta chain) and its context. The sample comes from a study of blood T cell repertoires in COVID-19. The overall study: The United States, Italy and Spain were the sources of the acute and convalescent COVID-19 samples. The cDNA or gDNA used as material had been derived from T cells, B-cell-depleted T cells, or PBMCs.

V shed 6 bases and J 5 bases; nucleotides not matched to a gene: 6. Germline assignment: CDR1 SGHVS and CDR2 FNYEAQ. The CDR3 sequence is 15 residues long. The authors' processing: From reference gene primer amplification, estimates of nucleated cell counts were derived. Repertoires were generated with immunoSEQ multiplex PCR, while TCRdb's copy carries only in-frame clones and drops some. That table gives V, J and clone size, and the DNA gave D and trimming. The sample holds roughly 250,000 clones; 82% are singletons and the top ten take 1.5% to 2%. V usage is TRBV7-6 and J usage is TRBJ2-5; 13 positions match TRBD2. The source material was peripheral blood. The TCR comes from an elderly woman with acute or convalescent COVID-19. Here the CDR3 reads CASRQLAGGFETQYF. CDR3 nucleotide sequence: TGTGCCAGCAGACAACTAGCGGGAGGGTTTGAGACCCAGTACTTC.